This T cell receptor (beta chain) comes out of a study of blood T cell repertoires in COVID-19. Study background: PBMCs, B-cell-depleted T cells, or T cells provided the cDNA or gDNA that made up the material.

The CDR3 extends over 14 amino acids. In germline, CDR1 is SGHDN, CDR2 FVKESK. Deletions cut 1 base from V and 8 bases from J, with 11 bases between. In the study's own analysis: Reference gene primer amplification in the assay estimated nucleated cell counts. Libraries were prepared by immunoSEQ multiplex PCR; TCRdb keeps only in-frame clonotypes and omits some of them. V and J calls and clone size follow that table, whereas D and trimming were derived from the DNA. The sample shows around 42,000 clones, roughly 84% of them seen only once. The chain joins TRBV14 to TRBJ1-4; D gene unclear. The source of this sequence is a man aged 65 to 85 with acute or convalescent COVID-19. The sequencing sample was made of peripheral blood. This CDR3 is CASSQGTLGEKLFF. The CDR3 DNA follows: TGTGCCAGCAGCCAAGGGACTTTGGGGGAAAAACTGTTTTTT.